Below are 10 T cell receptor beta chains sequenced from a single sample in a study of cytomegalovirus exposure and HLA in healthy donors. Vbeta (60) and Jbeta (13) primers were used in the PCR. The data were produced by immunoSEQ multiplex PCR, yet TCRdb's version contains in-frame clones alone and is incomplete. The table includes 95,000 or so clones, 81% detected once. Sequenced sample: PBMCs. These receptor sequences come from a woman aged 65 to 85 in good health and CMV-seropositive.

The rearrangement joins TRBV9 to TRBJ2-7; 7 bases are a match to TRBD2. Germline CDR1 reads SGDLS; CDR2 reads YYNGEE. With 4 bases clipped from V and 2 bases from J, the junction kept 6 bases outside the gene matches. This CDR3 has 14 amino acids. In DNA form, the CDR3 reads TGTGCCAGCAGCCCTAGGACTAGTACCTACGAGCAGTACTTC. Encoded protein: CASSPRTSTYEQYF.

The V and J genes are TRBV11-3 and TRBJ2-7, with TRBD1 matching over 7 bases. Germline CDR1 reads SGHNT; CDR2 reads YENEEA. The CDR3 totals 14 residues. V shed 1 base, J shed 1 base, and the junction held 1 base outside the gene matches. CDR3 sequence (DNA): TGTGCCAGCAGCTTAGCGGGACAGTCCTACGAGCAGTACTTC. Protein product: CASSLAGQSYEQYF.

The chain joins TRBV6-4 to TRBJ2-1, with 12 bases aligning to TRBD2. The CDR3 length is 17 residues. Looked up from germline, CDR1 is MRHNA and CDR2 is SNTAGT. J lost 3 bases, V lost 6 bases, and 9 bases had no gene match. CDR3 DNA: TGTGCCAGCAGCCAAGCCCCGGGACTAGCGGGCTACAATGAGCAGTTCTTC. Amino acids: CASSQAPGLAGYNEQFF.

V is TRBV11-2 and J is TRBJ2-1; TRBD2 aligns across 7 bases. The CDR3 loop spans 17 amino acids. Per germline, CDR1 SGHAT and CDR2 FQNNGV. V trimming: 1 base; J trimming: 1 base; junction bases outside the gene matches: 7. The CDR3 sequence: CASSLGDYFSSYNEQFF. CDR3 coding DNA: TGTGCCAGCAGCTTAGGGGACTACTTTTCGTCCTACAATGAGCAGTTCTTC.

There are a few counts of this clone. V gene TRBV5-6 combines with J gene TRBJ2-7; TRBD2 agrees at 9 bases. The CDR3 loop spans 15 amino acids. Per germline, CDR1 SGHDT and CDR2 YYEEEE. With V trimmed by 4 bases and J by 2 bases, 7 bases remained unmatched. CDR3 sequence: CASSPTSGPTYEQYF. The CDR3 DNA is TGTGCCAGCAGCCCCACTAGCGGGCCAACCTACGAGCAGTACTTC. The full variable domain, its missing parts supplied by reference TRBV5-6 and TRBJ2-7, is DAGVTQSPTHLIKTRGQQVTLRCSPKSGHDTVSWYQQALGQGPQFIFQYYEEEERQRGNFPDRFSGHQFPNYSSELNVNALLLGDSALYLCASSPTSGPTYEQYFGPGTRLTVT.

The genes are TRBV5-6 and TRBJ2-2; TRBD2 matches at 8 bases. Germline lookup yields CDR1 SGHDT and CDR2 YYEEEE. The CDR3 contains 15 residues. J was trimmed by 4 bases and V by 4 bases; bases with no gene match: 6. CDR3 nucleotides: TGTGCCAGCAGCGATAGCGGGATTGGCACCGGGGAGCTGTTTTTT. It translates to CASSDSGIGTGELFF.

The CDR3 sequence is CASSNRRETQYF. DNA for the CDR3: TGTGCCAGCAGCAACAGGCGAGAGACCCAGTACTTC. This chain links TRBV28 with TRBJ2-5; perhaps TRBD1 as D (5 bases). V was shortened by 6 bases and J by 4 bases, with 9 bases between the two germline ends. The CDR3 has 12 amino acids. Germline V gene data show CDR1 as MDHEN and CDR2 as SYDVKM.

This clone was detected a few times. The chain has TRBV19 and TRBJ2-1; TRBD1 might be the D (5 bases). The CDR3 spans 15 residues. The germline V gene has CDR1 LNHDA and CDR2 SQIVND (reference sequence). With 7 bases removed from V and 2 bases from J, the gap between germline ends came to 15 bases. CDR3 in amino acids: CASIPGPGPYNEQFF. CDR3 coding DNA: TGTGCCAGTATCCCTGGGCCAGGGCCCTACAATGAGCAGTTCTTC. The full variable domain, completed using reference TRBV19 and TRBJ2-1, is DGGITQSPKYLFRKEGQNVTLSCEQNLNHDAMYWYRQDPGQGLRLIYYSQIVNDFQKGDIAEGYSVSREKKESFPLTVTSAQKNPTAFYLCASIPGPGPYNEQFFGPGTRLTVL.

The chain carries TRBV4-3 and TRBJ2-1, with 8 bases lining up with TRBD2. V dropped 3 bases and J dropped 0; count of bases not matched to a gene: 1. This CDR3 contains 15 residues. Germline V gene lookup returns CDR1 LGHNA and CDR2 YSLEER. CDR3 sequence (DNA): TGCGCCAGCAGCCATGGGACTAGCTCCTACAATGAGCAGTTCTTC. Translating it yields CASSHGTSSYNEQFF.

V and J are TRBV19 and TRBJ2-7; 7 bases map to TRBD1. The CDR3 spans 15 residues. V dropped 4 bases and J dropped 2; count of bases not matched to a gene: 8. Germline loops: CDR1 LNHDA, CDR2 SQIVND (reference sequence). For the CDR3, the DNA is TGTGCCAGTAGTACCGGGACAGTTAGTCCCTACGAGCAGTACTTC. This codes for CASSTGTVSPYEQYF.